The T cell receptor (beta chain) under discussion was sequenced for a study of T-cell reconstitution after alpha-beta-depleted transplantation in children. As it was prepared, the TCRbeta library received unique molecular identifiers. TCRdb analysed the PCR reads with MiXCR anew, one entry per CDR3 protein. The table has around 80,000 distinct CDR3 sequences, about a sixth seen once. Study results and caveats: It was newly produced T cells that mostly accounted for T-cell counts and diversity one year after transplant. There were reportedly several hundred expanded graft clones from which alpha-beta T cells came about two months after transplant.

Trimming shortened V by 4 bases and J by 4 bases, and 12 bases separated the two germline ends. The CDR3 contains 13 residues. Germline values: CDR1 SGHRS, CDR2 YFSETQ. This clonotype has ten or more counts. Its antigen is still unknown. Sample: PBMCs, mostly from graft donor cells, taken 360 days after TCRalphabeta/CD19-depleted stem cell transplant. This receptor was taken from a male patient aged 2-15 years who had a stem cell transplant for acute lymphoblastic leukemia, so the T cells may come from the graft donor. This sequence joins TRBV5-1 and TRBJ2-7; the D is unclear. The CDR3 DNA follows: TGCGCCAGCAGCCCCTATGCTAGTTACGAGCAGTACTTC. The encoded protein is CASSPYASYEQYF.